This is a list of T cell receptor beta chains from one sample in a study of shared clonotypes between healthy human individuals. The method was immunoSEQ multiplex PCR; TCRdb's version includes in-frame clones alone and lacks a portion of them. This sample has around 510,000 clones, with roughly 95% found just once. The material sequenced was naive CD4+ T cells sorted from blood. The receptor source for this set is a young woman in good health. Each CDR3 is given with its conserved first and last residue. Fields, in order: V gene, D gene, clone size, J gene, CDR3 DNA, CDR3 protein. A D gene is named only where the DNA matches it firmly. Clone size is shown for a subset of rows, as once, few, many or a class of expanded clone.

TRBV4-1	TRBD2	NA	TRBJ2-4	TGCGCCAGCAGCCAAGAACTTAGCGGGAAAGCCAAAAACATTCAGTACTTC	CASSQELSGKAKNIQYF
TRBV12-1	NA	NA	TRBJ2-7	TGTGCCAGCAGCTTTGTTACGGGAGATGGGTACGAGCAGTACTTC	CASSFVTGDGYEQYF
TRBV6-4	NA	NA	TRBJ1-1	TGTGCCAGCAGAAAGACAGGCTCCGCGGAAGCTTTCTTT	CASRKTGSAEAFF
TRBV11-2	NA	NA	TRBJ1-6	TGTGCCAGCAGCGGAGGAGTTAGCTCCTATAATTCACCCCTCCACTTT	CASSGGVSSYNSPLHF
TRBV29-1	TRBD2	NA	TRBJ2-1	TGCAGCGTCCTGCCGGGACTAGCGACCCATGAGCAGTTCTTC	CSVLPGLATHEQFF
TRBV30	NA	NA	TRBJ1-1	TGTGCCTGGAGTGTAATTCGGAGGAGGGGGGCTGAAGCTTTCTTT	CAWSVIRRRGAEAFF
TRBV5-1	TRBD1	once	TRBJ2-7	TGCGCCAGCAGCTTGGCTGACAGGGTAGGGGAGCAGTACTTC	CASSLADRVGEQYF
TRBV7-2	NA	NA	TRBJ2-7	TGTGCCAGCAGCTTAGCGGTAGGGCTTTCCTACGAGCAGTACTTC	CASSLAVGLSYEQYF
TRBV28	TRBD1	NA	TRBJ1-2	TGTGCCAGCAGCCTAACTCACGGGACAGGGGGCTATGGCTACACCTTC	CASSLTHGTGGYGYTF
TRBV19	TRBD2	NA	TRBJ2-5	TGTGCCAGTAGTAGGCTAGCGGGACTCCAAGAGACCCAGTACTTC	CASSRLAGLQETQYF
TRBV25-1	TRBD2	few	TRBJ2-3	TGTGCCAGCAGTTTAGCGGGAGGTCGCACAGATACGCAGTATTTT	CASSLAGGRTDTQYF
TRBV7-2	TRBD2	NA	TRBJ2-2	TGTGCCAGCAGCTCCCGACTAGCGGGGGGGAACACCGGGGAGCTGTTTTTT	CASSSRLAGGNTGELFF
TRBV11-3	TRBD1	NA	TRBJ2-3	TGTGCCAGCAGCTCGGACAGGGGAGGCACAGATACGCAGTATTTT	CASSSDRGGTDTQYF
TRBV5-1	NA	NA	TRBJ2-3	TGCGCCAGCAGCTTGGCTTACGGCTCTGGAGATACGCAGTATTTT	CASSLAYGSGDTQYF
TRBV6-5	NA	NA	TRBJ2-1	TGTGCCAGCAGTCTCGACTCTAGCTCCTACAATGAGCAGTTCTTC	CASSLDSSSYNEQFF
TRBV19	NA	once	TRBJ2-1	TGTGCCAGTACCCCGAGCGACTTAGGCTACAATGAGCAGTTCTTC	CASTPSDLGYNEQFF
TRBV5-1	TRBD1	NA	TRBJ1-3	TGCGCCAGCAGCGCCTGGACAGGGGATTCTGGAAACACCATATATTTT	CASSAWTGDSGNTIYF
TRBV18	TRBD1	NA	TRBJ1-1	TGTGCCAGCTCACCACCGGGACAGGGTGCCGCTGAAGCTTTCTTT	CASSPPGQGAAEAFF
TRBV28	NA	NA	TRBJ2-5	TGTGCCAGCAGTATAACAGGGTGGGAGACCCAGTACTTC	CASSITGWETQYF
TRBV5-1	NA	NA	TRBJ2-7	TGCGCCAGCAGCTTGGCTCCTAGCGCGGCCTACGAGCAGTACTTC	CASSLAPSAAYEQYF
TRBV2	NA	NA	TRBJ1-4	TGTGCCAGCCGTGGGCAGTCGCTGGAAAAACTGTTTTTT	CASRGQSLEKLFF
TRBV7-7	TRBD1	NA	TRBJ2-5	TGTGCCAGCAGCCGACCGGGACAGAAAGAGACCCAGTACTTC	CASSRPGQKETQYF
TRBV5-1	NA	once	TRBJ2-1	TGCGCCAGCAGCTTGGTCCAGGGGATCCCCTACAATGAGCAGTTCTTC	CASSLVQGIPYNEQFF
TRBV19	TRBD2	NA	TRBJ2-7	TGTGCCAGTAGTGAGGGACTAGCGGGATGGTACGAGCAGTACTTC	CASSEGLAGWYEQYF
TRBV28	TRBD1	few	TRBJ1-1	TGTGCCAGCCGAACAGGGGGCACTGAAGCTTTCTTT	CASRTGGTEAFF
TRBV2	NA	NA	TRBJ2-6	TGTGCCAGCAAGTACCTATACTCTGGGGCCAACGTCCTGACTTTC	CASKYLYSGANVLTF
TRBV11-2	NA	NA	TRBJ1-1	TGTGCCAGCAGTAGAAACAGGGCTACCGCCACTGAAGCTTTCTTT	CASSRNRATATEAFF
TRBV9	NA	NA	TRBJ1-2	TGTGCCAGCAGCGTAGATCGCGGCCCCTCCTATGGCTACACCTTC	CASSVDRGPSYGYTF
TRBV5-4	TRBD2	NA	TRBJ2-7	TGTGCCAGCATCGCGGGAGGGACACGGAGCTTC	CASIAGGTRSF
TRBV27	NA	NA	TRBJ1-2	TGTGCCAGCAGTTACCAGTATAACTACTATGGCTACACCTTC	CASSYQYNYYGYTF
TRBV18	NA	NA	TRBJ1-1	TGTGCCAGCTCACCATCCCGGGGGAACACTGAAGCTTTCTTT	CASSPSRGNTEAFF
TRBV28	NA	NA	TRBJ2-5	TGTGCCAGCAGTCCAATGCTGGTGACCCCCGGCGAGACCCAGTACTTC	CASSPMLVTPGETQYF
TRBV2	TRBD1	NA	TRBJ1-5	TGTGCCAGCAGTGGGGGGGACAGGGCCCGATCATATAGCAATCAGCCCCAGCATTTT	CASSGGDRARSYSNQPQHF
TRBV27	TRBD1	NA	TRBJ2-7	TGTGCCAGCAGCCCCCGACAGGGGCTCTCCTACGAGCAGTACTTC	CASSPRQGLSYEQYF
TRBV28	NA	NA	TRBJ1-1	TGTGCCAGCAGTCCTGGACAGAGCGGGGAAGCTTTCTTT	CASSPGQSGEAFF
TRBV19	TRBD2	NA	TRBJ2-1	TGTGCCAGCGCTCGGGGGGGACCCCTCAATGAGCAGTTCTTC	CASARGGPLNEQFF
TRBV6-5	NA	few	TRBJ1-4	TGTGCCAGCACGCTCTCGGGCCAAAAACTGTTTTTT	CASTLSGQKLFF
TRBV6-5	NA	NA	TRBJ1-2	TGTGCCAGCAGTCTAACACAGGGTTTCTATGGCTACACCTTC	CASSLTQGFYGYTF
TRBV7-9	NA	NA	TRBJ1-1	TGTGCCAGCACCACCCCTGAAGCGGGCCTATCGGGCACTGAAGCTTTCTTT	CASTTPEAGLSGTEAFF
TRBV7-2	NA	NA	TRBJ2-7	TGTGCCAGCAGCCTGGGAGCTAGCTGGATGTACGAGCAGTACTTC	CASSLGASWMYEQYF
TRBV7-9	NA	NA	TRBJ2-7	TGTGCCAGCAGCTCTTCGGGGCCAGCCTACGAGCAGTACTTC	CASSSSGPAYEQYF
TRBV15	TRBD1	NA	TRBJ1-6	TGTGCCACCAGCAGAGGACAGGGTGATTCACCCCTCCACTTT	CATSRGQGDSPLHF
TRBV5-5	NA	NA	TRBJ2-7	TGTGCCAGCAGCTTGGTCCCTCAATCCTACGAGCAGTACTTC	CASSLVPQSYEQYF
TRBV19	NA	NA	TRBJ1-3	TGTGCCACCCGATCTGGAAACACCATATATTTT	CATRSGNTIYF
TRBV19	NA	NA	TRBJ1-3	TGTGCCAGTAGTCCTCAAGGGATTGCTGGAAACACCATATATTTT	CASSPQGIAGNTIYF
TRBV11-2	NA	NA	TRBJ2-7	TGTGCCAGCAGCCAGGGAGGATCTCGCTCCTACGAGCAGTACTTC	CASSQGGSRSYEQYF